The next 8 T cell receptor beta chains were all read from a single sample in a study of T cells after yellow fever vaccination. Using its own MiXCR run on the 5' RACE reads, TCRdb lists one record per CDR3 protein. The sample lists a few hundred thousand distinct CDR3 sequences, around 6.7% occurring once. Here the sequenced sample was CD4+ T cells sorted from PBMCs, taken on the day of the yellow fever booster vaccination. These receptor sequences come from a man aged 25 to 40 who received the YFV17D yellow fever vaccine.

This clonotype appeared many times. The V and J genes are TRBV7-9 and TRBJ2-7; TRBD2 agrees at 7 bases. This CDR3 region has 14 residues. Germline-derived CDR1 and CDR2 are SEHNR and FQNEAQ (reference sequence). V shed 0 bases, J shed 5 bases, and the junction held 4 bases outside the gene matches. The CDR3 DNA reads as TGTGCCAGCAGCTTAGCGGGAGGGGCCCACGAGCAGTACTTC. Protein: CASSLAGGAHEQYF.

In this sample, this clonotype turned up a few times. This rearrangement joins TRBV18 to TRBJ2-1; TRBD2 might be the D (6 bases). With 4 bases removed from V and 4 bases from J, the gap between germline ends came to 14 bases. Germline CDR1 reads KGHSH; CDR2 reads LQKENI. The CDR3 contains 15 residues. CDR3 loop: CASSLSTGVYNEQFF. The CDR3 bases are TGTGCCAGCTCACTTTCGACGGGAGTTTACAATGAGCAGTTCTTC.

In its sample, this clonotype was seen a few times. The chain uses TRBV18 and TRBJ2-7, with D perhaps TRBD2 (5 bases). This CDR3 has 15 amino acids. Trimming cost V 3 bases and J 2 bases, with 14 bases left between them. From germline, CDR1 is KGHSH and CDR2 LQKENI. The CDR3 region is CASSPLAGLTYEQYF. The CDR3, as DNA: TGTGCCAGCTCACCCCTAGCCGGGCTAACCTACGAGCAGTACTTC.

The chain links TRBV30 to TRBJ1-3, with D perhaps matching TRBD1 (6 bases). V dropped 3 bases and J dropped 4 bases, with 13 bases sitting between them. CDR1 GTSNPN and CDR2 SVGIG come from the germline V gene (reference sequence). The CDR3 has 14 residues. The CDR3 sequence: CAWRGPGQGNTIYF. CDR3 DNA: TGTGCCTGGAGGGGACCTGGACAGGGAAACACCATATATTTT. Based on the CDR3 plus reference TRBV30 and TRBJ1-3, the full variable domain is SQTIHQWPATLVQPVGSPLSLECTVEGTSNPNLYWYRQAAGRGLQLLFYSVGIGQISSEVPQNLSASRPQDRQFILSSKKLLLSDSGFYLCAWRGPGQGNTIYFGEGSWLTVV.

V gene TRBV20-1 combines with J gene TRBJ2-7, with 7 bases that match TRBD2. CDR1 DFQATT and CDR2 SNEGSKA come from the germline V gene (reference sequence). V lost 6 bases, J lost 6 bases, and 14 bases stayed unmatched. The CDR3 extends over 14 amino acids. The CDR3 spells CSATPRAGVGEQYF. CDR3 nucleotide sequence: TGCAGTGCCACACCAAGGGCGGGAGTAGGCGAGCAGTACTTC.

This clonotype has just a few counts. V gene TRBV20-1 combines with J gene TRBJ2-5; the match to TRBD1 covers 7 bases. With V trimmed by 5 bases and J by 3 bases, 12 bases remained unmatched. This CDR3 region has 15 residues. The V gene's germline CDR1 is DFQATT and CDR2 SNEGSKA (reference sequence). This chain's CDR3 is CSARPGQMIKETQYF. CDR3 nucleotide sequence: TGCAGTGCTCGTCCGGGACAGATGATTAAAGAGACCCAGTACTTC.

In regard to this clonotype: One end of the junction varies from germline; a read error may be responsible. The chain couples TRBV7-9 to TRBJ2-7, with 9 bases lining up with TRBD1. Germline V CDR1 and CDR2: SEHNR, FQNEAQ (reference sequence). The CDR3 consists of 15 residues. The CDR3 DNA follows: TGTGCCAGCAGCGTAGCCGGGACAGGGAGACGGGAGCAGTACTTC. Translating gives CASSVAGTGRREQYF. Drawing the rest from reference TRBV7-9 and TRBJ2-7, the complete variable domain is DTGVSQNPRHKITKRGQNVTFRCDPISEHNRLYWYRQTLGQGPEFLTYFQNEAQLEKSRLLSDRFSAERPKGSFSTLEIQRTEQGDSAMYLCASSVAGTGRREQYFGPGTRLTVT.

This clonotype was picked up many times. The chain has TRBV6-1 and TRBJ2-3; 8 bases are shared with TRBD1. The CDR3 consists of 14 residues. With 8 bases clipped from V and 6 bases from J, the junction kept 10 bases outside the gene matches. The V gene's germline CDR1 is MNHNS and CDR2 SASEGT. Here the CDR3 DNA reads TGTGCCAGCCGGCAGGGGGCTTATCTGGATACGCAGTATTTT. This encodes CASRQGAYLDTQYF.